These 11 T cell receptor beta chains were all obtained from the same sample, sequenced in a study of blood T cell repertoires in COVID-19. The data were produced by immunoSEQ multiplex PCR, yet TCRdb's version contains in-frame clones alone and is incomplete. The sample lists approximately 210,000 clones, roughly 79% occurring once. The specimen sequenced was PBMCs or T cells enriched from blood (not recorded which). The receptors here all came from a man aged 35 to 55 who had recovered from COVID-19.

This clone was seen only a few times. The V and J genes are TRBV24-1 and TRBJ2-6; D possibly corresponds to TRBD1 (6 bases). CDR3 size: 17 residues. The V gene's germline CDR1 is KGHDR and CDR2 SFDVKD. V gave up 3 bases and J gave up 2 bases, with 13 bases separating them. The CDR3 region is CATSDPHRVTGANVLTF. The CDR3, as DNA: TGTGCCACCAGTGATCCACACAGGGTGACTGGGGCCAACGTCCTGACTTTC.

The CDR3 nucleotides are TGTGCCAGCAGCCCCGGAGAGGGCCAAGAGACCCAGTACTTC. This gives the protein CASSPGEGQETQYF. The rearrangement uses TRBV3-1 (or the pseudogene TRBV3-2) and TRBJ2-5; tentative D call: TRBD2 (5 bases). CDR1 and CDR2 (germline): LGHDT, YNNKEL (reference sequence). Trimming took 4 bases from V and 1 from J, leaving 10 bases between them. CDR3 length equals 14 residues.

J is TRBJ2-5 and V is TRBV5-4; 7 positions agree with TRBD1. Per the germline V gene, CDR1 is SGHNT and CDR2 is YYREEE (reference sequence). The CDR3 runs to 14 residues. V gave up 0 bases and J gave up 4 bases; unmatched junction bases: 3. The CDR3 loop reads CASSLEAGGETQYF. CDR3 sequence (DNA): TGTGCCAGCAGCTTGGAGGCAGGGGGAGAGACCCAGTACTTC.

The chain combines TRBV6-5 with TRBJ2-2, with 9 bases identical to TRBD1. V shed 6 bases, J shed 5 bases, and the junction held 4 bases outside the gene matches. CDR1 and CDR2 (germline): MNHEY, SVGAGI. CDR3 length equals 14 residues. CDR3 residues: CASRTGGTTGELFF. The CDR3 bases are TGTGCCAGCAGGACAGGGGGAACAACCGGGGAGCTGTTTTTT.

V gene TRBV5-1 combines with J gene TRBJ2-1, with TRBD1 matching 10 bases. In germline, CDR1 is SGHRS, CDR2 YFSETQ. CDR3 length equals 16 residues. Losses at the gene ends were 5 bases for V and 4 bases for J; bases not matched to a gene: 9. CDR3 nucleotides: TGCGCCAGCAGGGTTTTCAGACAGGGGGCGTACAATGAGCAGTTCTTC. This gives the protein CASRVFRQGAYNEQFF.

This chain joins TRBV2 and TRBJ2-2, with D hard to call. Deletions cut 7 bases from V and 0 bases from J, with 9 bases between. Germline V gene sequence: CDR1 SNHLY, CDR2 FYNNEI. The CDR3 runs to 14 residues. CDR3 sequence (DNA): TGTGCCAGCATAGCTCAGACGAACACCGGGGAGCTGTTTTTT. This translates into CASIAQTNTGELFF.

This rearrangement joins TRBV5-1 to TRBJ1-2; TRBD1 aligns across 8 bases. This CDR3 region has 13 residues. Per germline, CDR1 SGHRS and CDR2 YFSETQ. Unmatched junction bases numbered 2, after V lost 4 bases and J lost 3 bases. In DNA, the CDR3 is TGCGCCAGCAGCCTGGACAGGGACTATGGCTACACCTTC. It translates to CASSLDRDYGYTF.

The table lists this clone with a few counts. The J gene is TRBJ1-2, the V gene TRBV3-1 (or the pseudogene TRBV3-2); perhaps TRBD1 as D (5 bases). The V end lost 7 bases, the J end lost 7 bases, and 13 bases lay between the germline ends. Germline lookup yields CDR1 LGHDT and CDR2 YNNKEL (reference sequence). CDR3 length equals 12 residues. This chain's CDR3 is CASTIQGTGYTF. CDR3 DNA sequence: TGTGCCAGCACCATCCAGGGTACTGGCTACACCTTC.

This clone was seen a few times. The chain recombines TRBV27 with TRBJ1-5; 7 bases match TRBD1. Germline V gene data show CDR1 as MNHEY and CDR2 as SMNVEV (reference sequence). The CDR3 extends over 14 amino acids. J lost 6 bases, V lost 4 bases, and 6 bases had no gene match. The CDR3 reads CASSSRQGSQPQHF. In DNA form, the CDR3 reads TGTGCCAGCAGTTCAAGACAGGGCTCTCAGCCCCAGCATTTT.

The chain combines TRBV4-3 with TRBJ1-1, with D perhaps matching TRBD1 (6 bases). This CDR3 region has 16 residues. Looked up from germline, CDR1 is LGHNA and CDR2 is YSLEER. V lost 4 bases, J lost 1 base, and 16 bases lay in between. CDR3 in amino acids: CASSPRGIGRNTEAFF. The CDR3 DNA is TGCGCCAGCAGCCCGAGGGGGATCGGAAGGAACACTGAAGCTTTCTTT.

V and J are TRBV9 and TRBJ2-7; 7 positions match TRBD1. The CDR3 is 14 amino acids. The ends lost 2 bases at V and 3 bases at J; junction bases unmatched: 5. Germline V gene sequence: CDR1 SGDLS, CDR2 YYNGEE. The CDR3 loop is CASSVDRDGYEQYF. Here the CDR3 DNA reads TGTGCCAGCAGCGTTGACAGGGATGGCTACGAGCAGTACTTC.